This T cell receptor beta chain was recorded in a study of response to subunit inactivated influenza vaccine. The junction had 4 bases not matched to a gene; V was cut back by 2 bases and J by 3 bases. The CDR3 sequence is 14 residues long. Germline lookup yields CDR1 MNHEY and CDR2 SVGAGI. Study observations and caveats: It was the authors' suggestion that each seasonal influenza vaccination recruits few new T cells.

About this clonotype itself: Its antigen is unidentified.

Each CDR3 protein gets one entry after TCRdb re-called the RT-PCR reads with MiXCR. The sample has 550,000 to 800,000 distinct CDR3 sequences, approximately 15% seen once. The receptor was derived from a man aged 50 to 60 who received an inactivated influenza vaccine. The sample was PBMCs from blood, taken about 14 days before vaccination. The J gene is TRBJ2-7, the V gene TRBV6-5; TRBD2 agrees at 7 bases. CDR3 DNA: TGTGCCAGCAGTTACGCGGGGGAGGGCTACGAGCAGTACTTC. This sequence encodes CASSYAGEGYEQYF.